This TCR beta chain comes out of a study of post-analysis software for immune sequencing data. Notes on this clonotype: Its antigen remains unknown.

Study-wide results and limits: Significantly lower normalized Chao1 diversity was found in patients with multiple sclerosis relative to controls. Patients had higher frequencies than controls of roughly five TRBV segments, including TRBV5-6, TRBV5-1 and TRBV20-1. When the samples were clustered directly with F measure, those that had been prepared in the same batch showed strong co-clustering.

Looked up from germline, CDR1 is MDHEN and CDR2 is SYDVKM. There are 15 residues in the CDR3. With 7 bases removed from V and 5 bases from J, the gap between germline ends came to 18 bases. Included in the TCR beta cDNA libraries were unique molecular identifiers. When 1 to 10 million T cells were used, they gave 500,000 or so cDNA molecules. TCRdb redid the calling of the PCR reads with MiXCR, one entry per CDR3 protein. This sample has about 820,000 distinct CDR3 sequences, with approximately 53% found just once. The sequence was collected from a girl between 5 and 17 years old with multiple sclerosis. The sequenced material came from blood. This chain uses TRBV28 with TRBJ1-5, with D perhaps matching TRBD1 (5 bases). CDR3 sequence: CASIPVGARDQPQHF. CDR3 sequence (DNA): TGTGCCAGCATACCGGTAGGGGCGCGGGATCAGCCCCAGCATTTT.